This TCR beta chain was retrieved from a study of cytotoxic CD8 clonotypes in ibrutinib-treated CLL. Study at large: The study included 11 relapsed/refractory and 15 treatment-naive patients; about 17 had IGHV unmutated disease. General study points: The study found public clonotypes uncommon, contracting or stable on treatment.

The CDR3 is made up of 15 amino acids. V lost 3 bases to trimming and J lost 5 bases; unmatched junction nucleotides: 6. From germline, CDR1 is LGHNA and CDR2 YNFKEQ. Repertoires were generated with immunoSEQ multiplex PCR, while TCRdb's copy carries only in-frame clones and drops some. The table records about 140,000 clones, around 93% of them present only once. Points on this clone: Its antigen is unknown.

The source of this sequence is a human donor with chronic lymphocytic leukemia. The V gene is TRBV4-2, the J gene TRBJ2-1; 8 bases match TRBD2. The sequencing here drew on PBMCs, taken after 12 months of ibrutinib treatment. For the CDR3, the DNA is TGTGCCAGCAGCCACCACCCAGCGGGAGACAATGAGCAGTTCTTC. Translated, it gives CASSHHPAGDNEQFF.